The entry that follows covers one T cell receptor beta chain sequence. This sample was included in a study of blood T cell repertoires in COVID-19. Using immunoSEQ multiplex PCR, the repertoire was profiled, and TCRdb retains in-frame clones only, with some absent. The table lists 250,000 to 350,000 clones, about 89% of them singletons. Trimming removed 4 bases at V and 1 base at J, with 7 bases between. Germline CDR1 and CDR2: SEHNR and FQNEAQ (reference sequence). The CDR3 contains 13 residues. V usage is TRBV7-9 and J usage is TRBJ1-1; D ambiguous. The receptor comes from a woman aged 25 to 39 with COVID-19, enrolled during active disease. The sequencing sample was made of peripheral blood. CDR3 in amino acids: CASSWEENTEAFF. For the CDR3, the DNA is TGTGCCAGCAGCTGGGAGGAGAACACTGAAGCTTTCTTT.